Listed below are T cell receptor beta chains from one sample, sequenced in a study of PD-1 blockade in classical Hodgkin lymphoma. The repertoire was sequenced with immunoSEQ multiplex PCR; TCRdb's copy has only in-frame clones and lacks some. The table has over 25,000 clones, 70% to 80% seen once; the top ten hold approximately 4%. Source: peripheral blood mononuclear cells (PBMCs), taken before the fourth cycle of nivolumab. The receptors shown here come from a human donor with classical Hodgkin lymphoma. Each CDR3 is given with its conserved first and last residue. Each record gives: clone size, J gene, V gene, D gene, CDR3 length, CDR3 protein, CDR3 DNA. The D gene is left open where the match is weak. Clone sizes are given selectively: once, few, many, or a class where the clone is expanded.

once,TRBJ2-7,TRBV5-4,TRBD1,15,CASSGEGQGDYEQYF,TGTGCCAGCAGCGGGGAGGGACAGGGGGACTACGAGCAGTACTTC
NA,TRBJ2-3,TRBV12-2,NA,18,CASRPRGSGSSSTDTQYF,TGTGCAAGTCGCCCACGAGGTTCAGGAAGCTCTAGCACAGATACGCAGTATTTT
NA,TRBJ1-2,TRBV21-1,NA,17,CASSTKRRSYMATPYTF,TGTGCCAGCAGCACTAAACGTAGATCATATATGGCTACACCTTACACCTTC
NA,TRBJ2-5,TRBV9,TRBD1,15,CASSLRTGEGETQYF,TGTGCCAGCAGCCTCCGGACAGGGGAGGGGGAGACCCAGTACTTC
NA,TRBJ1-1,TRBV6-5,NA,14,CASSHKGNLREAFF,TGTGCCAGCAGTCACAAGGGCAATTTGCGGGAAGCTTTCTTT
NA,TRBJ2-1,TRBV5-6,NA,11,CASSSQGEQFF,TGTGCCAGCAGCTCGCAGGGTGAGCAGTTCTTC
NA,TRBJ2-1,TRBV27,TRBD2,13,CASSLLAGAEQFF,TGTGCCAGCAGTTTACTAGCGGGAGCTGAGCAGTTCTTC
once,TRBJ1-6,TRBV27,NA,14,CASSLKVSWSPLHF,TGTGCCAGCAGTTTAAAGGTTTCGTGGTCACCCCTCCACTTT
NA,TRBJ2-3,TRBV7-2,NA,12,CAMDKGTDTQYF,TGTGCCATGGACAAAGGTACAGATACGCAGTATTTT
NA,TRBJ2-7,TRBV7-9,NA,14,CASSLTQGLQEQYF,TGTGCCAGCAGTTTAACGCAGGGATTGCAGGAGCAGTACTTC
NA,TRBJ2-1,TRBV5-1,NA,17,CASSTHRQAYSYNEQFF,TGCGCCAGCAGTACACATAGACAGGCCTACTCCTACAATGAGCAGTTCTTC
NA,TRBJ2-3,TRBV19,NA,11,CASSMPDTQYF,TGTGCCAGTAGTATGCCAGATACGCAGTATTTT
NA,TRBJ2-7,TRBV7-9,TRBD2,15,CASSPGLEVAYEQYF,TGTGCCAGCAGCCCTGGACTAGAGGTTGCCTACGAGCAGTACTTC
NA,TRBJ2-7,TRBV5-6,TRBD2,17,CASSLGAGGRSSYEQYF,TGTGCCAGCAGCTTGGGAGCGGGGGGCCGAAGCTCCTACGAGCAGTACTTC
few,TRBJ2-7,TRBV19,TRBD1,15,CASSPDRDRAYEQYF,TGTGCCAGTAGTCCCGACCGGGACAGGGCGTACGAGCAGTACTTC
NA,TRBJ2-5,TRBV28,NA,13,CASSPIRTGTQYF,TGTGCCAGCAGTCCAATTAGGACTGGGACCCAGTACTTC
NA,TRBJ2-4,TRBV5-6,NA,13,CASSLMLQNIQYF,TGTGCCAGCAGCCTCATGCTCCAAAACATTCAGTACTTC
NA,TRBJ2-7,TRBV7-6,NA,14,CASSSPRDRYEQYF,TGTGCCAGCAGCTCCCCTCGGGACCGCTACGAGCAGTACTTC
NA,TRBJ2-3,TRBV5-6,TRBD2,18,CASSLLSSLAGFTDTQYF,TGTGCCAGCAGCTTACTAAGTTCACTAGCGGGGTTCACAGATACGCAGTATTTT
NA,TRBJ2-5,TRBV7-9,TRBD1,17,CASSPRLQGTQEETQYF,TGTGCCAGCAGCCCTCGCCTACAGGGGACCCAAGAAGAGACCCAGTACTTC
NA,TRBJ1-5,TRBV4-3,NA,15,CASSHQWESNQPQHF,TGCGCCAGCAGCCACCAATGGGAAAGCAATCAGCCCCAGCATTTT
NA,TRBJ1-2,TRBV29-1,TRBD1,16,CSAQYETGEGNYGYTF,TGCAGCGCCCAATACGAAACAGGGGAAGGTAACTATGGCTATACCTTC
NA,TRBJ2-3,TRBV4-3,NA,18,CASSQGTGTGVGTDTQYF,TGCGCCAGCAGCCAAGGCACCGGGACTGGGGTCGGCACAGATACGCAGTATTTT
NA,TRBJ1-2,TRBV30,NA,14,CAWRGDYANYGYTF,TGTGCCTGGAGGGGGGACTACGCTAACTATGGCTACACCTTC
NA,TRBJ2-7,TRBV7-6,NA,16,CASSLLETGSGYEQYF,TGTGCCAGCAGCTTACTCGAGACCGGGAGCGGTTACGAGCAGTACTTC
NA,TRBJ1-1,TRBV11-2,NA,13,CASSLTDNTEAFF,TGTGCCAGCAGCTTGACGGACAACACTGAAGCTTTCTTT
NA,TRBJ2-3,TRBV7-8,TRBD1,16,CASSSPGDRVTDTQYF,TGTGCCAGCAGCTCCCCGGGGGACAGGGTGACAGATACGCAGTATTTT
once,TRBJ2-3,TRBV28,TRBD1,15,CASRPDRELTDTQYF,TGTGCCAGCAGACCGGACAGGGAACTCACAGATACGCAGTATTTT
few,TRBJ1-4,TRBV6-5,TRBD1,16,CASSYSGQGAGEKLFF,TGTGCCAGCAGTTACTCGGGCCAGGGGGCTGGGGAAAAACTGTTTTTT